The present TCR beta chain was sequenced within a study of shared T cell receptors in the human thymus. Germline V gene data show CDR1 as SGDLS and CDR2 as YYNGEE. Losses at the gene ends were 3 bases for V and 2 bases for J; bases not matched to a gene: 14. The CDR3 is made up of 18 amino acids. Produced via immunoSEQ multiplex PCR; TCRdb's table is partial and in-frame only. The sample holds about 380,000 clones, approximately 95% seen once. The receptor's source is a human donor. The J gene is TRBJ1-3, the V gene TRBV9, with 7 bases identical to TRBD1. Sample: thymocytes. CDR3: CASSDRNRGGLTGNTIYF. The CDR3 DNA follows: TGTGCCAGCAGCGATCGCAACAGGGGAGGGTTAACTGGAAACACCATATATTTT. Filled out from reference TRBV9 and TRBJ1-3, the complete variable domain reads DSGVTQTPKHLITATGQRVTLRCSPRSGDLSVYWYQQSLDQGLQFLIQYYNGEERAKGNILERFSAQQFPDLHSELNLSSLELGDSALYFCASSDRNRGGLTGNTIYFGEGSWLTVV.